The 15 T cell receptor beta chains in this list originate from one sample, sequenced in a study of T cell responses to AZD1222 COVID-19 vaccine. Using immunoSEQ multiplex PCR, the repertoire was profiled, and TCRdb retains in-frame clones only, with some absent. The sample has approximately 140,000 clones; roughly 93% are singletons. The starting material was peripheral blood, obtained on day 0 of MenACWY control vaccination. Receptor source: an adult in good health.

This rearrangement joins TRBV2 to TRBJ2-1; TRBD2 matches 9 bases. This CDR3 has 16 residues. Germline V gives CDR1 SNHLY, CDR2 FYNNEI. Losses at the gene ends were 3 bases for V and 2 bases for J; bases not matched to a gene: 5. The CDR3 sequence: CASSDLTSGTYNEQFF. DNA for the CDR3: TGTGCCAGCAGTGATTTGACTAGCGGAACCTACAATGAGCAGTTCTTC.

The gene calls are TRBV28 and TRBJ1-2; D is unclear. The V gene's germline CDR1 is MDHEN and CDR2 SYDVKM. The V end was cut by 3 bases, the J end by 6 bases, with 14 bases between. The CDR3 runs to 14 residues. CDR3: CASSFGDLLHGYTF. CDR3 nucleotide sequence: TGTGCCAGCAGTTTCGGGGATTTGTTGCATGGCTACACCTTC.

J is TRBJ1-4 and V is TRBV19; D is unresolved. V lost 5 bases, J lost 7 bases, and 11 bases lay in between. This CDR3 is built from 13 residues. Germline CDR1 and CDR2: LNHDA and SQIVND (reference sequence). This chain's CDR3 is CASSPWMGEKLFF. The CDR3, as DNA: TGTGCCAGTAGTCCCTGGATGGGTGAAAAACTGTTTTTT.

This chain joins TRBV28 and TRBJ1-1, with D uncertain. The V gene's germline CDR1 is MDHEN and CDR2 SYDVKM. Trimming shortened V by 6 bases and J by 1 base, and 15 bases separated the two germline ends. The CDR3 is made up of 15 amino acids. The CDR3 nucleotides read TGTGCCAGCAGCCCCCCCGAAGGTGGGAACACTGAAGCTTTCTTT. It yields the protein CASSPPEGGNTEAFF.

This chain connects TRBV5-4 to TRBJ2-5; D is uncertain. The CDR3 length is 14 residues. Germline lookup yields CDR1 SGHNT and CDR2 YYREEE (reference sequence). V lost 2 bases, J lost 5 bases, and 13 bases lay in between. CDR3 nucleotide sequence: TGTGCCAGCAGCTTCGACTTTTCCCGCGAGACCCAGTACTTC. Amino acids: CASSFDFSRETQYF. Combining the CDR3 with reference TRBV5-4 and TRBJ2-5 gives the whole variable domain ETGVTQSPTHLIKTRGQQVTLRCSSQSGHNTVSWYQQALGQGPQFIFQYYREEENGRGNFPPRFSGLQFPNYSSELNVNALELDDSALYLCASSFDFSRETQYFGPGTRLLVL.

The rearrangement uses TRBV10-3 and TRBJ1-1; tentatively, D is TRBD1 (5 bases). The CDR3 has 13 amino acids. Deletions cut 3 bases from V and 1 base from J, with 6 bases between. In germline, CDR1 is ENHRY, CDR2 SYGVKD. The CDR3 DNA is TGTGCCATCAGTGATGACAGGAACACTGAAGCTTTCTTT. Residues: CAISDDRNTEAFF.

V usage is TRBV19 and J usage is TRBJ2-7; 8 bases line up with TRBD2. V was pared by 5 bases and J by 4 bases, with 7 bases of the junction left unmatched. Germline values: CDR1 LNHDA, CDR2 SQIVND (reference sequence). The CDR3 is 14 residues long. The CDR3 loop reads CASSRGLGAYEQYF. DNA of the CDR3: TGTGCCAGTAGTCGGGGACTAGGAGCTTACGAGCAGTACTTC.

The chain employs TRBV15 and TRBJ1-5; no clear D. Trimming shortened V by 0 bases and J by 9 bases, and 6 bases separated the two germline ends. The CDR3 sequence is 12 residues long. CDR1 and CDR2 (germline): LNHNV, YYDKDF (reference sequence). This chain's CDR3 is CATSRDRGPQHF. As DNA, the CDR3 is TGTGCCACCAGCAGAGATCGAGGGCCCCAGCATTTT.

The rearrangement uses TRBV7-8 and TRBJ2-1; 10 bases match TRBD2. V trimming: 1 base; J trimming: 8 bases; junction bases outside the gene matches: 11. The CDR3 extends over 17 amino acids. Germline CDR1 SGHVS, CDR2 FQNEAQ. The CDR3 is CASSLDPSGSLPYEQFF. CDR3 DNA sequence: TGTGCCAGCAGCTTAGACCCTAGCGGGAGCCTTCCTTATGAGCAGTTCTTC. The whole variable domain, filled in from reference TRBV7-8 and TRBJ2-1, reads GAGVSQSPRYKVAKRGQDVALRCDPISGHVSLFWYQQALGQGPEFLTYFQNEAQLDKSGLPSDRFFAERPEGSVSTLKIQRTQQEDSAVYLCASSLDPSGSLPYEQFFGPGTRLTVL.

The CDR3 sequence is CASSQGQGYGGYTF. The CDR3 DNA follows: TGCGCCAGCAGCCAAGGACAGGGGTACGGAGGCTACACCTTC. The V gene is TRBV4-1, the J gene TRBJ1-2, with 8 positions matching TRBD1. Germline CDR1 and CDR2: MGHRA and YSYEKL. Trimming at V came to 1 base and at J to 8 bases, leaving 6 bases not matched to a gene. The CDR3 loop spans 14 amino acids.

The chain links TRBV5-1 to TRBJ1-2, with 7 bases fitting TRBD1. The CDR3 spans 13 residues. Germline loops: CDR1 SGHRS, CDR2 YFSETQ. The trim removed 4 bases at V and 8 bases at J, leaving 8 bases unmatched. In DNA form, the CDR3 reads TGCGCCAGCAGCCCCGGGACAGAAATAGGCTACACCTTC. As protein: CASSPGTEIGYTF.

V and J are TRBV19 and TRBJ1-5; D uncertain. Germline CDR1 is LNHDA and CDR2 is SQIVND (reference sequence). V lost 7 bases and J 5 bases, leaving 12 bases between the germline ends. CDR3 length: 13 amino acids. CDR3 nucleotides: TGTGCCAGTACCGACACGGCGGATCAGCCCCAGCATTTT. This sequence encodes CASTDTADQPQHF.

The chain uses TRBV7-2 and TRBJ1-5; no clear D. Germline V CDR1 and CDR2: SGHTA, FQGNSA. Trimming removed 3 bases at V and 5 bases at J, with 8 bases between. The CDR3 has 13 amino acids. CDR3 loop: CASSLSVDQPQHF. DNA for the CDR3: TGTGCCAGCAGCTTGAGTGTCGATCAGCCCCAGCATTTT. Full variable domain (missing parts from reference TRBV7-2 and TRBJ1-5): GAGVSQSPSNKVTEKGKDVELRCDPISGHTALYWYRQSLGQGLEFLIYFQGNSAPDKSGLPSDRFSAERTGGSVSTLTIQRTQQEDSAVYLCASSLSVDQPQHFGDGTRLSIL.

This chain links TRBV7-3 with TRBJ1-3; TRBD1 might be the D (5 bases). Germline CDR1 and CDR2: SGHTA and FQGTGA. The CDR3 runs to 13 residues. The V end was cut by 3 bases, the J end by 7 bases, with 10 bases between. CDR3 nucleotides: TGTGCCAGCAGCTTGCAGGGCTCGAACACCATATATTTT. This sequence encodes CASSLQGSNTIYF.

The chain recombines TRBV3-1 (or the pseudogene TRBV3-2) with TRBJ1-1; no clear D. The germline V gene has CDR1 LGHDT and CDR2 YNNKEL (reference sequence). V shed 3 bases and J shed 0 bases, with 11 bases lying between them. The CDR3 sequence is 15 residues long. This chain's CDR3 is CASSHIWAVNTEAFF. CDR3 coding DNA: TGTGCCAGCAGCCATATATGGGCCGTGAACACTGAAGCTTTCTTT.